What follows are 9 T cell receptor beta chains derived from one specimen sequenced in a study of regulatory T cells in long-lasting Graves disease. Noted time point: persistent/refractory GD, antithyroid drugs over 5 years with positive TRAb. PBMC RNA served as the TCR library source. Both iRepertoire HTBI primers and Arm-PCR of CDR3 regions were used to build the TCR beta libraries. One entry per CDR3 protein, called by TCRdb with MiXCR from the multiplex PCR reads. The sample lists hundreds of thousands of distinct CDR3 sequences, 20% to 25% occurring once. Material: peripheral blood mononuclear cells (PBMCs), obtained when the disease was refractory, from a patient treated with antithyroid drugs. These receptors came from a female donor with Graves disease.

This clonotype was seen a handful of times. Here the CDR3 omits its conserved ending phenylalanine or tryptophan, so a read error is the likely source. The chain joins TRBV28 to TRBJ1-1, with D possibly being TRBD1 (5 bases). V shed 10 bases and J shed 8 bases, with 20 bases lying between them. The CDR3 runs 13 residues. Germline CDR1 and CDR2: MDHEN and SYDVKM. The CDR3 reads CATHTSLGTEAFS. The CDR3 DNA reads TGTGCCACCCACACCTCTTTAGGGACCGAAGCTTTCTCT.

This clonotype was observed a few times. In DNA, the CDR3 is TGTGCCAGCAGCCAAAAGTTGCCCGCGGCAGGGAATCAAGAGACCCAGTACTTC. This translates into CASSQKLPAAGNQETQYF. The chain recombines TRBV14 with TRBJ2-5, with D perhaps TRBD1 (5 bases). The germline V and J ends were trimmed by 2 bases and 2 bases, with 21 bases remaining between them. Germline lookup yields CDR1 SGHDN and CDR2 FVKESK. This CDR3 region has 18 residues.

V is TRBV6-1 and J is TRBJ2-7, with D tentatively TRBD1 (6 bases). The length of the CDR3 is 14 residues. Germline values: CDR1 MNHNS, CDR2 SASEGT. V lost 5 bases and J lost 4, with 15 bases in between. CDR3 sequence reads: CASSQGHKGYEQYF. In DNA, the CDR3 is TGTGCCAGCAGTCAGGGACACAAAGGGTACGAGCAGTACTTC.

This clonotype has only a few counts. This chain connects TRBV29-1 to TRBJ1-1; possibly TRBD1 for D (6 bases). The CDR3 is made up of 12 amino acids. The germline V gene encodes CDR1 SQVTM and CDR2 ANQGSEA. V was cut by 2 bases and J by 4 bases, with 8 bases left in between. CDR3 coding DNA: TGCAGCGTTGAACAGGGGATCACTGAAGCTTTCTTT. It translates to CSVEQGITEAFF.

Concerning this clonotype: One end of the junction varies from germline; a read error may be responsible. The chain uses TRBV27 and TRBJ2-3, with TRBD2 matching over 13 bases. The germline V gene encodes CDR1 MNHEY and CDR2 SMNVEV (reference sequence). The CDR3 consists of 17 residues. The CDR3 nucleotides are TGTGCCACCAGTGAGGGGACTAGCGGGACTAGCACAGATACGCAGTATTTT. Translated: CATSEGTSGTSTDTQYF.

This clonotype was observed a few times. The chain uses TRBV19 and TRBJ1-5; D not resolved. Trimming removed 5 bases from V and 0 bases from J, with 2 bases in between. The CDR3 spans 12 residues. Germline-derived CDR1 and CDR2 are LNHDA and SQIVND (reference sequence). In DNA form, the CDR3 reads TGTGCCAGTAGTCATAGCAATCAGCCCCAGCATTTT. It yields the protein CASSHSNQPQHF. Based on the CDR3 plus reference TRBV19 and TRBJ1-5, the full variable domain is DGGITQSPKYLFRKEGQNVTLSCEQNLNHDAMYWYRQDPGQGLRLIYYSQIVNDFQKGDIAEGYSVSREKKESFPLTVTSAQKNPTAFYLCASSHSNQPQHFGDGTRLSIL.

This clonotype has a handful of counts. The rearrangement links TRBV4-2 to TRBJ2-7; no firm D call. Looked up from germline, CDR1 is LGHNA and CDR2 is YNFKEQ. The CDR3 sequence is 15 residues long. With 1 base removed from V and 0 bases from J, the gap between germline ends came to 10 bases. The CDR3 region has the DNA TGTGCCAGCAGCCAAGTAGGCGCGAACTCCTACGAGCAGTACTTC. As protein: CASSQVGANSYEQYF.

The chain recombines TRBV28 with TRBJ2-2, with TRBD2 matching over 8 bases. In germline, CDR1 is MDHEN, CDR2 SYDVKM. The CDR3 totals 15 residues. The J segment lost 1 base and the V segment lost 6 bases, leaving 4 bases of the junction unmatched. The DNA for the CDR3 is TGTGCCAGCAGGCCGGGAGGGTGGAACACCGGGGAGCTGTTTTTT. Encoded protein: CASRPGGWNTGELFF.

This clonotype was observed at least ten times. The chain carries TRBV7-3 and TRBJ1-6; TRBD1 is a possible D gene (6 bases). The V end lost 6 bases, the J end lost 10 bases, and 16 bases lay between the germline ends. The CDR3 sequence is 14 residues long. Germline lookup yields CDR1 SGHTA and CDR2 FQGTGA. CDR3: CASSAGLQGSPLHF. CDR3 coding DNA: TGTGCCAGCAGTGCGGGACTCCAGGGGTCACCCCTCCACTTT. Full variable domain (outside the CDR3, taken from reference TRBV7-3 and TRBJ1-6): GAGVSQTPSNKVTEKGKYVELRCDPISGHTALYWYRQSLGQGPEFLIYFQGTGAADDSGLPNDRFFAVRPEGSVSTLKIQRTERGDSAVYLCASSAGLQGSPLHFGNGTRLTVT.